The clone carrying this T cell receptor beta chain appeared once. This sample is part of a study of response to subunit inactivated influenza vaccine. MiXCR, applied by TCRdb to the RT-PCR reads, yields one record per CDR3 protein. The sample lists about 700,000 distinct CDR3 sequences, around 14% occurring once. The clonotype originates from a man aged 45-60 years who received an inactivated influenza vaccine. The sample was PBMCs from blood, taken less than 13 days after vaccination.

CDR3 residues: CASSSISGGAPDTQYF. CDR3 DNA: TGCGCCAGCAGCAGTATTAGCGGGGGGGCCCCAGATACGCAGTATTTT. The V call is TRBV10-1, the J call TRBJ2-3; 11 positions match TRBD2. This CDR3 has 16 amino acids. Germline assignment: CDR1 WNHNN and CDR2 SYGVQD (reference sequence). With V trimmed by 6 bases and J by 4 bases, 9 bases remained unmatched.